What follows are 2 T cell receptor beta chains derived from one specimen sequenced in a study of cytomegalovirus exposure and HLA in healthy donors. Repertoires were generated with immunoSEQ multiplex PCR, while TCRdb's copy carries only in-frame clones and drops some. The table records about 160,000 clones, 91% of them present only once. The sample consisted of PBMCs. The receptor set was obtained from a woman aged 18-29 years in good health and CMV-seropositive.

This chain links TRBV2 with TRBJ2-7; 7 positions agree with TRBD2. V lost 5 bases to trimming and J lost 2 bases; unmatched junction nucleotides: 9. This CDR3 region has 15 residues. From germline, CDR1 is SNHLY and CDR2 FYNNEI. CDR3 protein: CASSTSTGRTYEQYF. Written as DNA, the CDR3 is TGTGCCAGCAGTACTAGCACCGGGAGGACCTACGAGCAGTACTTC.

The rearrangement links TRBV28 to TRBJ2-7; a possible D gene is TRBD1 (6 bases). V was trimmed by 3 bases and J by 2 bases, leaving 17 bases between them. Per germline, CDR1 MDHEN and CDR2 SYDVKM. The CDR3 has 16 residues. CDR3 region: CASSFSFRGSTYEQYF. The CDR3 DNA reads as TGTGCCAGCAGTTTTTCGTTTAGGGGGAGCACCTACGAGCAGTACTTC.